In its sample, the clone carrying this T cell receptor beta chain was seen a few times. The antigen is undetermined. This sample was included in a study of cytomegalovirus exposure and HLA in healthy donors. Study results and limitations: Overall, some 160 TCR beta chains were annotated as cytomegalovirus-associated.

The germline CDR1 and CDR2 sequences are MGHDK and SYGVNS. Trimming stripped 3 bases from V and 5 bases from J, with 8 bases between. The CDR3 has 12 residues. Method: immunoSEQ multiplex PCR; TCRdb's copy keeps in-frame clones and lacks some. The sample lists about 200,000 clones; approximately 82% were seen once. The sequenced material came from PBMCs. This clonotype originated in a woman aged 30 to 39 in good health and CMV-seropositive. V and J are TRBV25-1 and TRBJ2-7, with D hard to call. The CDR3 sequence is CASSEQANEQYF. CDR3 nucleotides: TGTGCCAGCAGTGAGCAGGCCAACGAGCAGTACTTC.